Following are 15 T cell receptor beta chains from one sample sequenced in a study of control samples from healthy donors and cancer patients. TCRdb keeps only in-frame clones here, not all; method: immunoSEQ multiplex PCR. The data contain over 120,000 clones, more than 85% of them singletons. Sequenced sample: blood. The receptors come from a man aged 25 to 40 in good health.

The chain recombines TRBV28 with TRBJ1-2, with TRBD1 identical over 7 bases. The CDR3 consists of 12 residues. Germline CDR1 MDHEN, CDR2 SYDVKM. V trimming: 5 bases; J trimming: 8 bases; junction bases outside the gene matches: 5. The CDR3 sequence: CASSPGGVGYTF. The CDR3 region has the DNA TGTGCCAGCAGTCCAGGGGGGGTAGGCTACACCTTC.

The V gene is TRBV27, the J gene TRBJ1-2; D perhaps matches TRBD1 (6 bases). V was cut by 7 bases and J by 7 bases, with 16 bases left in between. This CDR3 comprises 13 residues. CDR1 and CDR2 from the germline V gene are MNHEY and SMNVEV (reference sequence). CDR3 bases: TGTGCCAGCACCCCGCAGGGGACGGGTGGCTACACCTTC. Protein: CASTPQGTGGYTF.

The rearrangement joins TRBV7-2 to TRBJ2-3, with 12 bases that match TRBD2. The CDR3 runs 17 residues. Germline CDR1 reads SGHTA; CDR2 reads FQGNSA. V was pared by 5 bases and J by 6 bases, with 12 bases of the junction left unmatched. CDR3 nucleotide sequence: TGTGCCAGCAGCCCACGGACTAGCGGGGTTCTTGCGGATACGCAGTATTTT. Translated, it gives CASSPRTSGVLADTQYF.

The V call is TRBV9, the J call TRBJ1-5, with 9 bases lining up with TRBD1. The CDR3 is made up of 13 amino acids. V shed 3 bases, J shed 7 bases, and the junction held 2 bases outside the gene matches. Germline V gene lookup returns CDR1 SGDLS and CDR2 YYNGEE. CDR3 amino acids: CASSETGGQPQHF. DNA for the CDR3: TGTGCCAGCAGCGAGACAGGGGGGCAGCCCCAGCATTTT.

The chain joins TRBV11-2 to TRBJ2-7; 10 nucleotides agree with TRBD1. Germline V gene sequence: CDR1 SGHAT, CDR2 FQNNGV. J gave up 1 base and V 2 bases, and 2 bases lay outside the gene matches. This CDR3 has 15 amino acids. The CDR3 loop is CASSLRTGGSYEQYF. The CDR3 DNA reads TGTGCCAGCAGCTTAAGGACAGGGGGATCCTACGAGCAGTACTTC.

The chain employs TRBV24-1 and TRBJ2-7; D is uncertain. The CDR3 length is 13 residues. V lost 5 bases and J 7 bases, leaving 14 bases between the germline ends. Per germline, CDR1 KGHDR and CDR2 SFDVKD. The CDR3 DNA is TGTGCCACCAGTGCTCAAGGAGTTGGGGAGCAGTACTTC. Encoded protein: CATSAQGVGEQYF.

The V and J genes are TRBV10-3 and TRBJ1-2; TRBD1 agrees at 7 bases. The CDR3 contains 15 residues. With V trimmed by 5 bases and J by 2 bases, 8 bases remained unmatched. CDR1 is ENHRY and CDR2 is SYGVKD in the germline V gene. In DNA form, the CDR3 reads TGTGCCATCAGTCCCGGGGGGACAGAGAACTATGGCTACACCTTC. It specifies CAISPGGTENYGYTF.

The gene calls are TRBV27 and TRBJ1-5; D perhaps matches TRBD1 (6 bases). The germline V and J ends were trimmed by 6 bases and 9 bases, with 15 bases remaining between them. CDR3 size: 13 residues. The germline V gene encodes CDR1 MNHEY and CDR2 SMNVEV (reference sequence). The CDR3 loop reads CASSDEQGVPQHF. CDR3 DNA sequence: TGTGCCAGCAGCGACGAACAGGGAGTGCCCCAGCATTTT.

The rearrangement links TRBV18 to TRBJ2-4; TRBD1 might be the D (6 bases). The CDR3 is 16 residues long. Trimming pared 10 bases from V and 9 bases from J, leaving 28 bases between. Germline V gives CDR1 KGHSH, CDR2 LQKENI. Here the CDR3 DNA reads TGTGCCACCCACCCAACGGGACAATTTTTCGAGAGCATTCAGTACTTC. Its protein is CATHPTGQFFESIQYF. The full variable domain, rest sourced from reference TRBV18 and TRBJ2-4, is NAGVMQNPRHLVRRRGQEARLRCSPMKGHSHVYWYRQLPEEGLKFMVYLQKENIIDESGMPKERFSAEFPKEGPSILRIQQVVRGDSAAYFCATHPTGQFFESIQYFGAGTRLSVL.

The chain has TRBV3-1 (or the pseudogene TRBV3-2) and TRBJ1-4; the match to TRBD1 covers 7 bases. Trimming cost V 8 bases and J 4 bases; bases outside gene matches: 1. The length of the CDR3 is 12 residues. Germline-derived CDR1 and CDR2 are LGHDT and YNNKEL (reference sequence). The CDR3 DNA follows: TGTGCCAGCCGACAGGGTAATGAAAAACTGTTTTTT. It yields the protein CASRQGNEKLFF.

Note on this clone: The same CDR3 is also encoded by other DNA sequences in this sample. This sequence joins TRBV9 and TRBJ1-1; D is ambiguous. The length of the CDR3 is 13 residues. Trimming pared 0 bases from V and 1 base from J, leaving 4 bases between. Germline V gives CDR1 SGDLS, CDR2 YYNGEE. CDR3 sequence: CASSVGPNTEAFF. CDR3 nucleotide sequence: TGTGCCAGCAGCGTAGGACCGAACACTGAAGCTTTCTTT.

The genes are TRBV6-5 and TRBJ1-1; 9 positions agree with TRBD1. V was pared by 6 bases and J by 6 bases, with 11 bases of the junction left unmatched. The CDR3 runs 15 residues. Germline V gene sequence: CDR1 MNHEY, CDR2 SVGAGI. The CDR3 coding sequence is TGTGCCAGCAGCGGTCCGGGACAGGGTTCGGCTGAAGCTTTCTTT. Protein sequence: CASSGPGQGSAEAFF.

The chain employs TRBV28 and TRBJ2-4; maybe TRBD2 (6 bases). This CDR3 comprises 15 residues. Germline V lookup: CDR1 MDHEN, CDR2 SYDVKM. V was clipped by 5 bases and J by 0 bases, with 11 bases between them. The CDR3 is CASSPSVLAKNIQYF. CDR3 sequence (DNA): TGTGCCAGCAGTCCTAGCGTCCTAGCCAAAAACATTCAGTACTTC.

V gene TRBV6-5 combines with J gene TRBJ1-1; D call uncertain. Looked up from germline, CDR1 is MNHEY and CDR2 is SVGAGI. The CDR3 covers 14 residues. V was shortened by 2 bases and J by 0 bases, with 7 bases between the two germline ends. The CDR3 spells CASSYGFLNTEAFF. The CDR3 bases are TGTGCCAGCAGTTACGGGTTCCTGAACACTGAAGCTTTCTTT.

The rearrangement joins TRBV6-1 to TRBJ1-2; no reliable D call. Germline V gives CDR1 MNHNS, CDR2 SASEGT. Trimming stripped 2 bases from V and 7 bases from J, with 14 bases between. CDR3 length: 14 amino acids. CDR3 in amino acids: CASSEFEGASGYTF. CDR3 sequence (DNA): TGTGCCAGCAGTGAATTTGAGGGCGCGAGTGGCTACACCTTC.